Below, 5 T cell receptor beta chains from the same sample are listed, as sequenced in a study of neoadjuvant anti-PD-1 for oral cavity cancer. Data came from immunoSEQ multiplex PCR; TCRdb stores just in-frame clones and leaves some out. The sample carries under 15,000 clones, around 60% recorded once. The sample was PBMCs, taken before nivolumab (anti-PD-1) treatment. The source is a person between 40 and 80 years old with oral cavity squamous cell carcinoma.

The chain joins TRBV6-4 to TRBJ1-3, with D maybe TRBD1 (5 bases). V was trimmed by 11 bases and J by 5 bases, leaving 16 bases between them. Per germline, CDR1 MRHNA and CDR2 SNTAGT. This CDR3 comprises 13 residues. The CDR3 loop is CAGYGGTRNTIYF. The CDR3 nucleotides are TGTGCCGGTTATGGCGGGACTCGAAACACCATATATTTT.

This clone occurred a few times. This sequence joins TRBV5-5 and TRBJ2-1; 12 positions match TRBD2. CDR1 and CDR2 from the germline V gene are SGHKS and YYEKEE (reference sequence). J lost 4 bases, V lost 4 bases, and 6 bases had no gene match. The CDR3 loop spans 16 amino acids. This CDR3 reads CASSIPSGGAYNEQFF. The CDR3 nucleotides are TGTGCCAGCAGCATTCCTAGCGGGGGGGCTTACAATGAGCAGTTCTTC.

This clone was picked up one time. The chain combines TRBV5-1 with TRBJ2-4; D is unresolved. CDR1 and CDR2 (germline): SGHRS, YFSETQ. CDR3 size: 15 residues. The ends were cut back, 4 bases at V and 3 bases at J, with 14 bases in the middle. CDR3 region: CASSALGVGKNIQYF. DNA for the CDR3: TGCGCCAGCAGCGCCCTTGGGGTGGGCAAAAACATTCAGTACTTC. Together with reference TRBV5-1 and TRBJ2-4, the CDR3 gives the full variable domain: KAGVTQTPRYLIKTRGQQVTLSCSPISGHRSVSWYQQTPGQGLQFLFEYFSETQRNKGNFPGRFSGRQFSNSRSEMNVSTLELGDSALYLCASSALGVGKNIQYFGAGTRLSVL.

The genes are TRBV6-1 and TRBJ2-5; D gene unclear. Germline V CDR1 and CDR2: MNHNS, SASEGT. This CDR3 spans 13 amino acids. With 7 bases removed from V and 3 bases from J, the gap between germline ends came to 12 bases. In DNA form, the CDR3 reads TGTGCCAGCACCCCGACCTACGAAGAGACCCAGTACTTC. This translates into CASTPTYEETQYF.

This clone was seen more than once but under ten times. The chain has TRBV10-1 and TRBJ2-2; D is tentatively TRBD1 or TRBD2 (5 bases each). The germline V gene has CDR1 WNHNN and CDR2 SYGVQD (reference sequence). The CDR3 is made up of 13 amino acids. Trimming shortened V by 5 bases and J by 4 bases, and 8 bases separated the two germline ends. The CDR3 DNA follows: TGCGCCAGCAGTAATGGGGGCACCGGGGAGCTGTTTTTT. Residues: CASSNGGTGELFF.